The T cell receptor beta chain under discussion was sequenced for a study of OX40 agonist ivuxolimab in advanced cancers. Study-level findings and limits: Among the lowest peripheral clonal expansion occurred in 0.1-3.0 mg/kg partial responders.

To note about this clone: Its antigen remains unidentified.

The V segment lost 1 base and the J segment 8 bases; nucleotides outside the gene matches: 5. CDR1 SEHNR and CDR2 FQNEAQ come from the germline V gene (reference sequence). The CDR3 runs 15 residues. The data were produced by immunoSEQ multiplex PCR, yet TCRdb's version contains in-frame clones alone and is incomplete. This table has some 17,000 clones, over 75% appearing once. The rearrangement uses TRBV7-9 and TRBJ2-1; 10 bases match TRBD2. Material: CD4+ or CD8+ T cells sorted from blood, obtained in a trial of the OX40 agonist ivuxolimab. The clonotype was recovered from an adult with an advanced solid tumor such as melanoma, head and neck, liver or kidney cancer. The CDR3, as DNA: TGTGCCAGCAGCTTAGTACTAGCGGGAAGAGATGAGCAGTTCTTC. It specifies CASSLVLAGRDEQFF.